Presented here are 7 T cell receptor beta chains from one specimen sequenced in a study of cytomegalovirus exposure and HLA in healthy donors. The PCR employed 60 Vbeta primers together with 13 Jbeta primers. Only in-frame clones appear in the TCRdb table, and some are missing; sequencing was by immunoSEQ multiplex PCR. The sample has 95,000 to 150,000 clones; about two thirds are singletons. Material: PBMCs. All receptors come from a man between 60 and 70 years old in good health and CMV-seropositive.

V usage is TRBV10-1 and J usage is TRBJ2-7; perhaps TRBD2 as D (6 bases). CDR1 and CDR2 (germline): WNHNN, SYGVQD (reference sequence). The CDR3 length is 14 residues. The V gene lost 0 bases and the J gene lost 7 bases, with 13 bases spanning the gap. The CDR3: CASSESGEAYEQYF. In DNA form, the CDR3 reads TGCGCCAGCAGTGAGTCGGGGGAGGCGTATGAGCAGTACTTC.

This clone has just a few counts. The V call is TRBV5-4, the J call TRBJ2-2; D may be TRBD1 (5 bases). From germline, CDR1 is SGHNT and CDR2 YYREEE (reference sequence). Deletions cut 5 bases from V and 2 bases from J, with 13 bases between. The CDR3 is made up of 15 amino acids. CDR3 in DNA: TGTGCCAGCAGTTCCGAGACAGCCAACACCGGGGAGCTGTTTTTT. This translates into CASSSETANTGELFF.

The rearrangement joins TRBV6-1 to TRBJ1-6; tentative D call: TRBD1 (6 bases). V lost 4 bases and J 10 bases, leaving 20 bases between the germline ends. Germline values: CDR1 MNHNS, CDR2 SASEGT. This CDR3 is built from 16 residues. CDR3 bases: TGTGCCAGCAGTGGACAAATACAGGGTCTAAGGTCACCCCTCCACTTT. Translation gives CASSGQIQGLRSPLHF.

The table lists this clone with a few counts. The rearrangement links TRBV7-2 to TRBJ1-6; TRBD1 might be the D (6 bases). This CDR3 is built from 15 residues. Germline lookup yields CDR1 SGHTA and CDR2 FQGNSA. V was clipped by 1 base and J by 10 bases, with 14 bases between them. Written as DNA, the CDR3 is TGTGCCAGCAGCTTAGTGCTGGGAGGGGGATCACCCCTCCACTTT. Encoded protein: CASSLVLGGGSPLHF. Supplemented by reference TRBV7-2 and TRBJ1-6, the full variable domain reads GAGVSQSPSNKVTEKGKDVELRCDPISGHTALYWYRQSLGQGLEFLIYFQGNSAPDKSGLPSDRFSAERTGGSVSTLTIQRTQQEDSAVYLCASSLVLGGGSPLHFGNGTRLTVT.

The chain employs TRBV5-1 and TRBJ1-2; TRBD1 is a possible D gene (5 bases). Trimming left V 0 bases short and J 4 bases short, with 10 bases between. The CDR3 spans 14 residues. Germline-derived CDR1 and CDR2 are SGHRS and YFSETQ. CDR3 bases: TGCGCCAGCAGCTTGGGATCAGGGATCTATGGCTACACCTTC. This sequence encodes CASSLGSGIYGYTF.

This sequence joins TRBV28 and TRBJ2-5; D perhaps matches TRBD1 (6 bases). CDR1 and CDR2 from the germline V gene are MDHEN and SYDVKM. This CDR3 region has 13 residues. V lost 10 bases and J lost 5, with 17 bases in between. The CDR3 spells CATALPGAETQYF. The CDR3 bases are TGTGCCACCGCGTTACCAGGGGCGGAGACCCAGTACTTC.

This chain links TRBV11-2 with TRBJ2-5, with D perhaps TRBD2 (7 bases). Germline lookup yields CDR1 SGHAT and CDR2 FQNNGV. The CDR3 totals 16 residues. With 2 bases removed from V and 4 bases from J, the gap between germline ends came to 17 bases. The CDR3 DNA reads as TGTGCCAGCAGCTTAACGCGTGGGGGGGGGCCAGAGACCCAGTACTTC. Protein product: CASSLTRGGGPETQYF.